This T cell receptor (beta chain) derives from a study of T cells after posttransplantation cyclophosphamide. Germline loops: CDR1 SQVTM, CDR2 ANQGSEA. The CDR3 is 12 amino acids. Trimming stripped 3 bases from V and 0 bases from J, with 6 bases between. Profiled with immunoSEQ multiplex PCR; TCRdb holds only in-frame clones, not every one. Of some 66,000 clones in the sample, just under 95% were seen once. The sample comprised PBMCs. V is TRBV29-1 and J is TRBJ2-7, with D unclear. This sequence was found in a woman aged 25 to 39 in good health and a related stem cell transplant donor. The CDR3, as DNA: TGCAGCGTTGAGCACAGCTCCTACGAGCAGTACTTC. Translation: CSVEHSSYEQYF.